One and the same sample provided the 2 T cell receptor beta chains below, sequenced in a study of T-cell memory formation after mild COVID-19. Each CDR3 protein gets one entry after TCRdb re-called the 5' RACE reads with MiXCR. The profile covers over 55,000 distinct CDR3 sequences, with more than 9% appearing a single time and about 25% taken by the ten largest. Sequencing input: PBMCs or a T cell subset sorted from them (not recorded which). Receptors were obtained from a man between 18 and 35 years old who had mild COVID-19 (a few samples of this study predate the infection). Cell type and time point are not known.

J is TRBJ2-3 and V is TRBV20-1, with D perhaps matching TRBD2 (7 bases). Trimming pared 4 bases from V and 0 bases from J, leaving 23 bases between. The length of the CDR3 is 18 residues. The germline V gene encodes CDR1 DFQATT and CDR2 SNEGSKA (reference sequence). The CDR3 reads CSATRGGPASLSTDTQYF. In DNA, the CDR3 is TGCAGTGCTACCCGCGGGGGCCCCGCCTCTCTGAGCACAGATACGCAGTATTTT.

There are a few counts of this clonotype. This sequence joins TRBV4-3 and TRBJ2-2; a possible D gene is TRBD1 (6 bases). There are 16 residues in the CDR3. V lost 4 bases and J lost 6, with 18 bases in between. Germline V CDR1 and CDR2: LGHNA, YSLEER. CDR3 loop: CASSLSSGASSGELFF. The DNA for the CDR3 is TGCGCCAGCAGCCTATCTTCAGGGGCGAGTTCCGGGGAGCTGTTTTTT.